This T cell receptor (beta chain) was obtained from a study of blood T cell repertoires in COVID-19. Original analysis: Reference gene primers were amplified, and this amplification served to estimate nucleated cell counts. Assay used: immunoSEQ multiplex PCR; TCRdb lists only in-frame clones, some missing. The V and J calls and clone size were taken over from that table, and D and trimming were inferred from the DNA. The sample lists some 260,000 clones, about 88% occurring once. Unmatched junction bases numbered 17, after V lost 4 bases and J lost 3 bases. The CDR3 consists of 18 residues. The germline CDR1 and CDR2 sequences are MNHEY and SVGEGT.

This rearrangement joins TRBV6-2 or TRBV6-3 to TRBJ2-7; TRBD1 aligns across 8 bases. This clonotype was obtained from a woman aged 40-49 years who had recovered from COVID-19. Input material: peripheral blood. CDR3 bases: TGTGCCAGCAGTTTCACCGGGACAGGCTTCCCCGAACACTACGAGCAGTACTTC. This translates into CASSFTGTGFPEHYEQYF.